The clone carrying this TCR beta chain was picked up many times. What it binds is not known. The entry originates in a study of CD8 T cells in ankylosing spondylitis. The study, taken as a whole, reports: Clones linked with disease were CD8+ and fairly uncommon in the peripheral blood. A TCR beta motif of 7 to 9 highly homologous variants seemed to mark ankylosing spondylitis blood.

5'-RACE, quantitative and with molecular barcodes, yielded the TCR beta libraries. Each CDR3 protein is one row after TCRdb ran MiXCR on the 5' RACE reads. The table includes some 240,000 distinct CDR3 sequences, 8.6% detected once. Germline-derived CDR1 and CDR2 are LGHNA and YSLEER. CDR3 length: 13 residues. V was shortened by 0 bases and J by 5 bases, with 7 bases between the two germline ends. This sequence was found in a male donor with ankylosing spondylitis or in good health (not recorded which). The sample consisted of blood, either unsorted or a sorted T cell fraction (not recorded which). The rearrangement uses TRBV4-3 and TRBJ2-5; D unresolved. CDR3 residues: CASSQELAETQYF. The CDR3 region has the DNA TGCGCCAGCAGCCAAGAACTGGCCGAGACCCAGTACTTC.